This T cell receptor (beta chain) was identified during a study of spatial heterogeneity in lung cancer. Indicated time point: sample taken at primary tumor resection. MiXCR, applied by TCRdb to the 5' RACE reads, yields one record per CDR3 protein. The sample records 75,000 or so distinct CDR3 sequences, roughly 8% being singletons. This clonotype was seen ten or more times. Trimming shortened V by 5 bases and J by 1 base, and 14 bases separated the two germline ends. CDR1 is SEHNR, CDR2 FQNEAQ, per germline (reference sequence). The CDR3 spans 15 residues. The TCR was taken from a male donor with early-stage non-small cell lung cancer. The chain carries TRBV7-9 and TRBJ2-5; unclear D gene. This specimen was PBMCs, taken at surgery. DNA for the CDR3: TGTGCCAGCAGCCCAAGTCGGGTCGGCCAAGAGACCCAGTACTTC. Amino acids: CASSPSRVGQETQYF.